The 20 T cell receptor beta chains in this list originate from one sample, sequenced in a study of cytomegalovirus exposure and HLA in healthy donors. PCR was performed using 60 Vbeta and 13 Jbeta primers. Method: immunoSEQ multiplex PCR; TCRdb's copy keeps in-frame clones and lacks some. This table has some 87,000 clones, roughly 80% appearing once. The sequenced material came from PBMCs. The receptors stem from a woman in her thirties or forties in good health and CMV-seropositive.

The genes are TRBV5-6 and TRBJ2-7, with 8 bases that match TRBD2. The trim removed 2 bases at V and 5 bases at J, leaving 6 bases unmatched. The CDR3 length is 14 residues. Germline values: CDR1 SGHDT, CDR2 YYEEEE. The CDR3 here is CASSLAAGANEQYF. CDR3 DNA sequence: TGTGCCAGCAGCTTAGCAGCGGGAGCCAACGAGCAGTACTTC. The entire variable domain, with the rest obtained from reference TRBV5-6 and TRBJ2-7, is as follows: DAGVTQSPTHLIKTRGQQVTLRCSPKSGHDTVSWYQQALGQGPQFIFQYYEEEERQRGNFPDRFSGHQFPNYSSELNVNALLLGDSALYLCASSLAAGANEQYFGPGTRLTVT.

The table lists this clone with a count of one. The chain employs TRBV6-1 and TRBJ1-5, with 10 positions matching TRBD1. The CDR3 runs 18 residues. Losses at the gene ends were 3 bases for V and 1 base for J; bases not matched to a gene: 9. Per the germline V gene, CDR1 is MNHNS and CDR2 is SASEGT. The CDR3 loop reads CASSDPHGTGASNQPQHF. The CDR3 DNA sequence: TGTGCCAGCAGTGACCCACATGGGACAGGGGCGAGCAATCAGCCCCAGCATTTT.

This chain connects TRBV7-9 to TRBJ1-2; weak D call: TRBD1 (6 bases). The CDR3 runs 11 residues. V lost 5 bases and J lost 9, with 10 bases in between. Germline lookup yields CDR1 SEHNR and CDR2 FQNEAQ (reference sequence). The CDR3, as DNA: TGTGCCAGCAGCCGGACAGAAAGCTACACCTTC. Residues: CASSRTESYTF.

Points on this clone: The same CDR3 can be traced to other DNA sequences in this sample. This chain connects TRBV6-1 to TRBJ2-5, with D possibly being TRBD2 (6 bases). This CDR3 is built from 15 residues. Per the germline V gene, CDR1 is MNHNS and CDR2 is SASEGT. V was trimmed by 3 bases and J by 4 bases, leaving 15 bases between them. CDR3 nucleotide sequence: TGTGCCAGCAGTGAGCCTGGATGGAGGGGAGAGACCCAGTACTTC. Amino acid sequence: CASSEPGWRGETQYF.

CDR3 coding DNA: TGTGCCAGCACCGGGACAGGGATGGACTATGGCTACACCTTC. Residues: CASTGTGMDYGYTF. The gene calls are TRBV28 and TRBJ1-2, with TRBD1 matching over 9 bases. The CDR3 is 14 amino acids. The J segment lost 3 bases and the V segment lost 7 bases, leaving 6 bases of the junction unmatched. Per the germline V gene, CDR1 is MDHEN and CDR2 is SYDVKM.

This clone was counted a single time. The chain combines TRBV5-4 with TRBJ2-5; a weak D match, TRBD2 (5 bases). CDR1 SGHNT and CDR2 YYREEE come from the germline V gene (reference sequence). This CDR3 is built from 15 residues. Trimming removed 1 base from V and 3 bases from J, with 13 bases in between. CDR3 residues: CASSLQPAEKETQYF. DNA of the CDR3: TGTGCCAGCAGCTTGCAACCAGCGGAAAAAGAGACCCAGTACTTC.

This chain joins TRBV30 and TRBJ1-1; 7 nucleotides line up with TRBD1. CDR1 is GTSNPN, CDR2 SVGIG, per germline (reference sequence). The CDR3 totals 15 residues. Trimming at V came to 0 bases and at J to 0 bases, leaving 4 bases not matched to a gene. The CDR3 protein is CAWSVWQGVNTEAFF. Written as DNA, the CDR3 is TGTGCCTGGAGTGTATGGCAGGGGGTGAACACTGAAGCTTTCTTT.

The rearrangement joins TRBV6-1 to TRBJ1-5; the D is unclear. Per germline, CDR1 MNHNS and CDR2 SASEGT. V shed 4 bases and J shed 8 bases, with 21 bases lying between them. The CDR3 consists of 16 residues. As DNA, the CDR3 is TGTGCCAGCAGTGGGCTCCGGGAGAGAGGTAGAGAGCCCCAGCATTTT. It translates to CASSGLRERGREPQHF.

This chain links TRBV5-6 with TRBJ2-7; TRBD2 agrees at 9 bases. Trimming took 2 bases from V and 2 from J; bases not matched to a gene: 8. CDR3 length: 16 residues. Germline V lookup: CDR1 SGHDT, CDR2 YYEEEE. The CDR3 protein is CASSFVAGAKTYEQYF. CDR3 DNA sequence: TGTGCCAGCAGCTTTGTAGCGGGGGCGAAAACCTACGAGCAGTACTTC.

The J gene is TRBJ2-1, the V gene TRBV5-1, with a tentative D call TRBD2 (5 bases). Germline V gene lookup returns CDR1 SGHRS and CDR2 YFSETQ. CDR3 length: 17 residues. V lost 4 bases and J lost 2, with 19 bases in between. CDR3 protein: CASSRERVGDPYNEQFF. CDR3 in DNA: TGCGCCAGCAGCAGGGAGAGGGTCGGAGATCCCTACAATGAGCAGTTCTTC.

The V call is TRBV6-5, the J call TRBJ1-5; D is unclear. The germline V gene has CDR1 MNHEY and CDR2 SVGAGI. This CDR3 region has 15 residues. Trimming removed 6 bases from V and 4 bases from J, with 16 bases in between. In DNA, the CDR3 is TGTGCCAGCAGCACCTTCGGGTCGGATAATCAGCCCCAGCATTTT. Its protein product is CASSTFGSDNQPQHF.

In DNA form, the CDR3 reads TGTGCCATCAGCCCCCGTGAGGAGGGCTACACCTTC. Protein product: CAISPREEGYTF. This chain uses TRBV10-3 with TRBJ1-2; no definite D call. The CDR3 contains 12 residues. Germline V CDR1 and CDR2: ENHRY, SYGVKD. V was trimmed by 6 bases and J by 8 bases, leaving 13 bases between them.

The V and J genes are TRBV5-1 and TRBJ1-1; D possibly corresponds to TRBD1 (6 bases). The CDR3 is 13 residues long. V gave up 4 bases and J gave up 10 bases, with 17 bases separating them. Germline-derived CDR1 and CDR2 are SGHRS and YFSETQ. The CDR3 DNA reads as TGCGCCAGCAGCCCAACTTTAACAGGGAGAGCTTTCTTT. Amino acid sequence: CASSPTLTGRAFF.

The CDR3 coding sequence is TGTGCCAGCGGCATCCTTGCAGGTCGGACCTACAATGAGCAGTTCTTC. This codes for CASGILAGRTYNEQFF. This chain joins TRBV5-6 and TRBJ2-1; D remains ambiguous. The CDR3 extends over 16 amino acids. The V gene's germline CDR1 is SGHDT and CDR2 YYEEEE. V lost 7 bases to trimming and J lost 2 bases, with 19 bases between them. Looking up the rest from reference TRBV5-6 and TRBJ2-1 gives the full variable domain: DAGVTQSPTHLIKTRGQQVTLRCSPKSGHDTVSWYQQALGQGPQFIFQYYEEEERQRGNFPDRFSGHQFPNYSSELNVNALLLGDSALYLCASGILAGRTYNEQFFGPGTRLTVL.

This clone is termed medium-sized. CDR3 nucleotides: TGCGCCAGCAGGACCCGACAGTCTAATGAAAAACTGTTTTTT. It codes for CASRTRQSNEKLFF. The V call is TRBV10-1, the J call TRBJ1-4; TRBD1 might be the D (5 bases). The V end lost 6 bases, the J end lost 3 bases, and 11 bases lay between the germline ends. The length of the CDR3 is 14 residues. In germline, CDR1 is WNHNN, CDR2 SYGVQD (reference sequence).

This clone was detected once. The chain joins TRBV29-1 to TRBJ2-4, with 8 nucleotides matching TRBD2. CDR1 and CDR2 from the germline V gene are SQVTM and ANQGSEA. The CDR3 covers 12 residues. Trimming removed 7 bases from V and 6 bases from J; junction bases left unmatched: 5. The CDR3 reads CSASGGGNIQYF. Written as DNA, the CDR3 is TGCAGCGCCTCCGGGGGGGGAAACATTCAGTACTTC.

V usage is TRBV6-1 and J usage is TRBJ2-5; the D gene is possibly TRBD2 (6 bases). The germline CDR1 and CDR2 sequences are MNHNS and SASEGT. The germline V and J ends were trimmed by 3 bases and 5 bases, with 10 bases remaining between them. The CDR3 spans 13 residues. For the CDR3, the DNA is TGTGCCAGCAGTGACTCTGGGAGGGAGACCCAGTACTTC. It is translated as CASSDSGRETQYF.

This clone was detected only once. The chain employs TRBV30 and TRBJ1-2; TRBD1 matches 12 bases. Trimming removed 3 bases from V and 6 bases from J; junction bases left unmatched: 2. The CDR3 contains 13 residues. The germline gives CDR1 GTSNPN, CDR2 SVGIG (reference sequence). This CDR3 reads CAWRGQGADGYTF. The CDR3 bases are TGTGCCTGGAGGGGACAGGGGGCGGATGGCTACACCTTC. The variable domain in full, completed from reference TRBV30 and TRBJ1-2, reads SQTIHQWPATLVQPVGSPLSLECTVEGTSNPNLYWYRQAAGRGLQLLFYSVGIGQISSEVPQNLSASRPQDRQFILSSKKLLLSDSGFYLCAWRGQGADGYTFGSGTRLTVV.

The chain is built from TRBV4-1 and TRBJ1-1; tentative D call: TRBD1 (5 bases). The germline V gene has CDR1 MGHRA and CDR2 YSYEKL. The CDR3 sequence is 15 residues long. Trimming took 1 base from V and 1 from J, leaving 10 bases between them. The CDR3 DNA is TGCGCCAGCAGCCAAGTCTTTGACAGGAACACTGAAGCTTTCTTT. Its protein is CASSQVFDRNTEAFF.

This chain connects TRBV4-1 to TRBJ1-5; D is perhaps TRBD1 (6 bases). The V end lost 0 bases, the J end lost 5 bases, and 17 bases lay between the germline ends. CDR1 is MGHRA, CDR2 YSYEKL, per germline. This CDR3 has 17 residues. The chain's CDR3 is CASSQDLGSGVDQPQHF. DNA of the CDR3: TGCGCCAGCAGCCAAGATTTGGGTTCAGGGGTAGATCAGCCCCAGCATTTT.